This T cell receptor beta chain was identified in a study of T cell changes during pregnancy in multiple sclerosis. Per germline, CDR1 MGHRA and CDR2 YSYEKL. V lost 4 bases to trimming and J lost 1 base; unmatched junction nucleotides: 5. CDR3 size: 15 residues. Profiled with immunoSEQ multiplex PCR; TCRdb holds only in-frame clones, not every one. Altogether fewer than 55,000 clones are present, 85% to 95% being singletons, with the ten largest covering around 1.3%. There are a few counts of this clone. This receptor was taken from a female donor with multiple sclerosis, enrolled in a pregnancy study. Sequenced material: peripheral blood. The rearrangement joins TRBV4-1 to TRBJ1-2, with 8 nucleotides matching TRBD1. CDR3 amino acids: CASSLPDRVNYGYTF. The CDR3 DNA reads TGCGCCAGCAGCCTTCCGGACAGGGTTAACTATGGCTACACCTTC.